These 5 T cell receptor beta chains came from one sample sequenced in a study of T cells and copy number aberrations in small-cell lung cancer. Profiling relied on immunoSEQ multiplex PCR, and the TCRdb table lists in-frame clones only, not all of them. The repertoire holds roughly 6,000 clones, with around 76% as singletons. Sequences were obtained from tumor tissue. The receptor source for this set is a man aged 45 to 65 with small cell lung cancer.

The rearrangement joins TRBV6-5 to TRBJ2-5; 9 nucleotides agree with TRBD2. CDR1 and CDR2 (germline): MNHEY, SVGAGI. The trim removed 6 bases at V and 4 bases at J, leaving 9 bases unmatched. CDR3 size: 15 residues. This CDR3 is CASRRVAGATETQYF. DNA of the CDR3: TGTGCCAGCAGACGGGTAGCGGGAGCCACAGAGACCCAGTACTTC.

The chain is built from TRBV10-2 and TRBJ2-2; D call uncertain. The V and J ends lost 4 bases and 5 bases respectively, with 14 bases between them. Germline V gene sequence: CDR1 WSHSY, CDR2 SAAADI. The CDR3 sequence is 15 residues long. CDR3 in DNA: TGCGCCAGCAGTGTTGACCCGCCTTGGACCGGGGAGCTGTTTTTT. Amino acid sequence: CASSVDPPWTGELFF.

Only one count was recorded for this clone. The chain carries TRBV19 and TRBJ1-4; 9 bases are shared with TRBD1. The CDR3 sequence is 15 residues long. Germline V CDR1 and CDR2: LNHDA, SQIVND (reference sequence). The V segment lost 1 base and the J segment 8 bases; nucleotides outside the gene matches: 5. In DNA, the CDR3 is TGTGCCAGTAGTATAGGAGGACAGGGGAGCGAAAAACTGTTTTTT. Its translation is CASSIGGQGSEKLFF.

This chain joins TRBV27 and TRBJ2-7; D is uncertain. The CDR3 extends over 18 amino acids. CDR1 is MNHEY and CDR2 is SMNVEV in the germline V gene (reference sequence). Trimming left V 2 bases short and J 0 bases short, with 20 bases between. DNA of the CDR3: TGTGCCAGCAGTTTAAGGTACCCGGGTTTCTGGGGCTCCTACGAGCAGTACTTC. As protein: CASSLRYPGFWGSYEQYF.

DNA of the CDR3: TGTGCCTGGAGTGTACTCGGGACAGGGGGCGCAGGGGACACTGAAGCTTTCTTT. It specifies CAWSVLGTGGAGDTEAFF. The chain couples TRBV30 to TRBJ1-1, with 12 bases aligning to TRBD1. The CDR3 length is 18 residues. The junction had 11 bases not matched to a gene; V was cut back by 0 bases and J by 3 bases. CDR1 GTSNPN and CDR2 SVGIG come from the germline V gene (reference sequence).